This TCR beta chain was sequenced in a study of vaccination and CD4 T cells after COVID-19. Whole-study context: Participants were vaccinated with two doses, given as either BNT162b2 or mRNA-1273 vaccine. Sampling post-COVID took place a median about 95 days after diagnosis (range 35 to 161). Stimulation used overlapping spike peptides from SARS-CoV-2, HCoV-NL63, HCoV-OC43 and HCoV-229E.

V shed 6 bases and J 11 bases; nucleotides not matched to a gene: 13. The CDR3 loop spans 14 amino acids. Germline V CDR1 and CDR2: LNHDA, SQIVND (reference sequence). Details on this clonotype: Its antigen is not known.

Documented treatment: approximately 10-day PBMC culture with coronavirus spike peptide pools or control peptides (ViraFEST assay). The Oncomine TCR Beta short-read assay was what sequenced the DNA obtained from cultured CD4+ T cells. Investigators isolated genomic DNA from cultured CD4+ T cells. Each CDR3 protein is one row after TCRdb ran MiXCR on the PCR reads. This sample has 20,000 to 25,000 distinct CDR3 sequences, with 67% found just once. This TCR was recovered from a human donor who received a COVID-19 vaccine. The chain couples TRBV19 to TRBJ1-5; 7 positions agree with TRBD1. Sample: CD4+ T cells from blood, cultured in vitro, taken after SARS-CoV-2 vaccination. The DNA of the CDR3 is TGTGCCAGTAGCCCCGGGACAGCGCAGACGTCCCAGCATTTT. Amino acids: CASSPGTAQTSQHF.